The present T cell receptor beta chain was sequenced within a study of shared clonotypes between healthy human individuals. Profiling relied on immunoSEQ multiplex PCR, and the TCRdb table lists in-frame clones only, not all of them. The sample contains nearly 2 million clones, 85% to 95% of which appear only once. Naive-designated CD8 cells lacked CD45RO, were positively enriched for CCR7, and omitted terminally differentiated effector memory CD45RA+ cells. This CDR3 is built from 12 residues. Per germline, CDR1 LNHNV and CDR2 YYDKDF (reference sequence). Trimming removed 2 bases at V and 10 bases at J, with 9 bases between. General study findings and limits: A reduction in generation probabilities was seen for non-shared clonotypes relative to those shared by all four donors. In general, naive subsets displayed greater estimated richness than memory subsets did.

With respect to this clone: The antigen is unknown.

The rearrangement uses TRBV15 and TRBJ2-1; perhaps TRBD2 as D (6 bases). The sequence was obtained from a man aged 18 to 29 in good health. Source material: naive CD8+ T cells sorted from blood. CDR3 amino acids: CATSRSGWEQFF. In DNA, the CDR3 is TGTGCCACCAGCAGAAGCGGGTGGGAGCAGTTCTTC.